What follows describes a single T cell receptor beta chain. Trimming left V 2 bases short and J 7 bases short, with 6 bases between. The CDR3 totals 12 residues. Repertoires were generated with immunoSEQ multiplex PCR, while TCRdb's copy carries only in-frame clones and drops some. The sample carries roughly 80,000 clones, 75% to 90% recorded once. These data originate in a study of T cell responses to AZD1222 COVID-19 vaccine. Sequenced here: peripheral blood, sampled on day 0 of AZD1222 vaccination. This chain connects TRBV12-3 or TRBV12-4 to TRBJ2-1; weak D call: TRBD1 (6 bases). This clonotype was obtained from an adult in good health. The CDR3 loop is CASSLRGNEQFF. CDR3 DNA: TGTGCCAGCAGTTTAAGGGGGAATGAGCAGTTCTTC.